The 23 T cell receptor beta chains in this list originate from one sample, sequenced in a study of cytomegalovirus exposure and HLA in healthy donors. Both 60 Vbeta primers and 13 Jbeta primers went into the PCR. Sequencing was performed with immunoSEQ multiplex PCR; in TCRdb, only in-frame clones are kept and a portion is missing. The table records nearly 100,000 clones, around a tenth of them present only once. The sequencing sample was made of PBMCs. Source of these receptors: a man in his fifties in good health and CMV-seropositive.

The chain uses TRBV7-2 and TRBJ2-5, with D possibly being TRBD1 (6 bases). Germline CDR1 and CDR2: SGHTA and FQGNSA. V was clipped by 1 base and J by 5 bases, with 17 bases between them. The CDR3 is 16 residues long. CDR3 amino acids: CASSLGTRGPRETQYF. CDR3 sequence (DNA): TGTGCCAGCAGCTTAGGTACCAGGGGCCCCCGGGAGACCCAGTACTTC.

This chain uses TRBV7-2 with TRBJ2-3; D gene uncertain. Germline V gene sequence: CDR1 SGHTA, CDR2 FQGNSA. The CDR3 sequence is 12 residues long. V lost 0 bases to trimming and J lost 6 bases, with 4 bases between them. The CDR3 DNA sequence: TGTGCCAGCAGCTTAGCATCTGATACGCAGTATTTT. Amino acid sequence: CASSLASDTQYF. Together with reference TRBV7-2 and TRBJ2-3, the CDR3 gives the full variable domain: GAGVSQSPSNKVTEKGKDVELRCDPISGHTALYWYRQSLGQGLEFLIYFQGNSAPDKSGLPSDRFSAERTGGSVSTLTIQRTQQEDSAVYLCASSLASDTQYFGPGTRLTVL.

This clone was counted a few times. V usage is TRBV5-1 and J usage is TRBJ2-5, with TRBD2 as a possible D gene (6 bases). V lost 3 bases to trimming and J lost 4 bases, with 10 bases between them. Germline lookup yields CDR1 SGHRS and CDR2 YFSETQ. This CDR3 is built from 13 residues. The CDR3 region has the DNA TGCGCCAGCAGCTCGGGAGTAGGAGAGACCCAGTACTTC. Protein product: CASSSGVGETQYF.

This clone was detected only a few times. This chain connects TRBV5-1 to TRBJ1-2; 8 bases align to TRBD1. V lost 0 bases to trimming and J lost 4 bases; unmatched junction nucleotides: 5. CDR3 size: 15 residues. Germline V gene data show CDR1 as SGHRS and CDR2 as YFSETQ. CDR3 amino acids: CASSLGGQGGYGYTF. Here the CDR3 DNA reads TGCGCCAGCAGCTTGGGTGGACAGGGCGGCTATGGCTACACCTTC.

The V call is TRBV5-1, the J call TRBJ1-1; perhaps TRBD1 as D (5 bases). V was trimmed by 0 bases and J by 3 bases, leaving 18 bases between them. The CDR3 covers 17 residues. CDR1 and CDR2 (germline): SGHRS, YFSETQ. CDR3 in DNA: TGCGCCAGCAGCTTGGAGGCCATAGGGGTTGGGTACACTGAAGCTTTCTTT. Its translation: CASSLEAIGVGYTEAFF.

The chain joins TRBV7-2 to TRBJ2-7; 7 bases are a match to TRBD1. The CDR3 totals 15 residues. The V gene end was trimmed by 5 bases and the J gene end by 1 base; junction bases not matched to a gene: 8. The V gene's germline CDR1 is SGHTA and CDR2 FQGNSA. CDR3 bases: TGTGCCAGCAGCGACAGGGTAAGGGCTTCCTACGAGCAGTACTTC. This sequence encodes CASSDRVRASYEQYF.

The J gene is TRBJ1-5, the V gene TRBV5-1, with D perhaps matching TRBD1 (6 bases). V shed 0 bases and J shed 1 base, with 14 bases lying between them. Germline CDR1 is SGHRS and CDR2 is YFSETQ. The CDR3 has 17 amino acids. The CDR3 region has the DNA TGCGCCAGCAGCTTGGGGTCAGGGGATGGGAGCAATCAGCCCCAGCATTTT. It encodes CASSLGSGDGSNQPQHF. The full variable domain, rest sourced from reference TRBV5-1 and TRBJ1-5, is KAGVTQTPRYLIKTRGQQVTLSCSPISGHRSVSWYQQTPGQGLQFLFEYFSETQRNKGNFPGRFSGRQFSNSRSEMNVSTLELGDSALYLCASSLGSGDGSNQPQHFGDGTRLSIL.

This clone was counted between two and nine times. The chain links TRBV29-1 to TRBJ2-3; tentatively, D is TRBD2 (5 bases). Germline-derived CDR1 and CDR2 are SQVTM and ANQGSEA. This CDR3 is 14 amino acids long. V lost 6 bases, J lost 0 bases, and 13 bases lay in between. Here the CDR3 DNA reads TGCAGCGTCATACCGGGAAAGAGCACAGATACGCAGTATTTT. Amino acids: CSVIPGKSTDTQYF.

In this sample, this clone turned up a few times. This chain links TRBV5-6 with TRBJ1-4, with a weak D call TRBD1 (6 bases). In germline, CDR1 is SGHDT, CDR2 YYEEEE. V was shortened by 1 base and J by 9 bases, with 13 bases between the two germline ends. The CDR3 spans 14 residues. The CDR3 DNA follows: TGTGCCAGCAGCTTGTCAGGGGTCCGGCAAAAACTGTTTTTT. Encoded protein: CASSLSGVRQKLFF.

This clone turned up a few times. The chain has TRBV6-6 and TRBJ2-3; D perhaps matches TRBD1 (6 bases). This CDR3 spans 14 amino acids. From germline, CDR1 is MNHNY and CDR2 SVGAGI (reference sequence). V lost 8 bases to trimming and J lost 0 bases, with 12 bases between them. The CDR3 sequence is CASRTATSTDTQYF. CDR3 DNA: TGTGCCAGCCGGACAGCTACTAGCACAGATACGCAGTATTTT.

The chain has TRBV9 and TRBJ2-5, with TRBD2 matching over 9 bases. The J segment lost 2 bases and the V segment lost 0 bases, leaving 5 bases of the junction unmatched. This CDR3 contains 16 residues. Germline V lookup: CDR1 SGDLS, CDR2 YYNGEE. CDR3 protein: CASSVGASGEQETQYF. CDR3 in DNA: TGTGCCAGCAGCGTAGGGGCTAGCGGGGAACAAGAGACCCAGTACTTC.

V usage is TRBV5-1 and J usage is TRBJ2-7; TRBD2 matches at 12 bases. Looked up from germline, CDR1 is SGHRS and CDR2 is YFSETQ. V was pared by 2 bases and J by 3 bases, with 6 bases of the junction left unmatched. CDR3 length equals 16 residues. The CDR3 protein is CASSLALAGGGYEQYF. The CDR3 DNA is TGCGCCAGCAGCTTAGCCCTAGCGGGAGGGGGCTACGAGCAGTACTTC.

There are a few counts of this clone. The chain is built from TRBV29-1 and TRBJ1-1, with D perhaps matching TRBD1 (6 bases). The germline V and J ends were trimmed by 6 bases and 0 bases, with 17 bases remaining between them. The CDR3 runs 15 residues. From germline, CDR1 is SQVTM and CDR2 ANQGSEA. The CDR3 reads CSVNPSGVMNTEAFF. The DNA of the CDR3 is TGCAGCGTCAACCCCTCAGGGGTAATGAACACTGAAGCTTTCTTT.

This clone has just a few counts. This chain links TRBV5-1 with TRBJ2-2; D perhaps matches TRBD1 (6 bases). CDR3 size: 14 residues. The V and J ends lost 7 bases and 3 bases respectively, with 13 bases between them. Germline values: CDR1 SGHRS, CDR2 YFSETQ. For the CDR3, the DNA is TGCGCCAGCGGTACAGGGCTGGACACCGGGGAGCTGTTTTTT. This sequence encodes CASGTGLDTGELFF.

The CDR3 nucleotides are TGTGCCAGCACCCGAAGGCGCGGGCGCCCTTCCTACGAGCAGTACTTC. This encodes CASTRRRGRPSYEQYF. This chain uses TRBV7-9 with TRBJ2-7; weak D call: TRBD2 (5 bases). The CDR3 extends over 16 amino acids. The V end was cut by 7 bases, the J end by 1 base, with 20 bases between. In germline, CDR1 is SEHNR, CDR2 FQNEAQ (reference sequence).

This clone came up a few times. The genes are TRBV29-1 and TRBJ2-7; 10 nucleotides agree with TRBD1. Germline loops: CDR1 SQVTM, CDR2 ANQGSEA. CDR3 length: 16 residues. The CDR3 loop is CSASGTGDKGRPGQYF. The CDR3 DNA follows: TGCAGTGCCTCCGGGACAGGGGACAAGGGACGACCGGGGCAGTACTTC.

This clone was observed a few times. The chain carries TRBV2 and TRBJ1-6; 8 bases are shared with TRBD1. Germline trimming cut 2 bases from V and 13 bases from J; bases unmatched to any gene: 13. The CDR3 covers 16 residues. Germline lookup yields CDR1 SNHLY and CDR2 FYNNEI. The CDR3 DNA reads TGTGCCAGCAGTGAATCCCCCGGGACAGGATCCATTCCCCTCCACTTT. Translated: CASSESPGTGSIPLHF.

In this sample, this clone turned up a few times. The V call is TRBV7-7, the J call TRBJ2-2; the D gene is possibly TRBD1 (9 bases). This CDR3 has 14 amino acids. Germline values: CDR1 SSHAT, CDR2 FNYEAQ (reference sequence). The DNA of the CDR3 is TGTGCTAGCGGGACAGGGATCGACACCGGGGAGCTGTTTTTT. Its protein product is CASGTGIDTGELFF.

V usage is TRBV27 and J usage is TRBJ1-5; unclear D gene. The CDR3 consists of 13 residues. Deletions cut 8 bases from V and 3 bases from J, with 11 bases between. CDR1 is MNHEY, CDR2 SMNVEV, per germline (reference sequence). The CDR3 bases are TGTGCCAGCGCTTTTGAGGTCAATCAGCCCCAGCATTTT. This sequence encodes CASAFEVNQPQHF.

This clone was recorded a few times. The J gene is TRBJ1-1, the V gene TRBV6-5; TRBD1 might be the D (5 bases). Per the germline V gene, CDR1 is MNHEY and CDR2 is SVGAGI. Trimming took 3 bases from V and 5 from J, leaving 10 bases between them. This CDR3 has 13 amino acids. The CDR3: CASSYTRGTEAFF. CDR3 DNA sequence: TGTGCCAGCAGTTATACTCGGGGGACTGAAGCTTTCTTT.

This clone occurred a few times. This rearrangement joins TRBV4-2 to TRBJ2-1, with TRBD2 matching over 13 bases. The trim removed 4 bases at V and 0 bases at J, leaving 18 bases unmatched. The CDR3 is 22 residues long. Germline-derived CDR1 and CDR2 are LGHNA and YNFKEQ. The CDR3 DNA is TGTGCCAGCAGCCCGGGGGCGGGCGGACTAGCGGGAGCAATGAGCTCCTACAATGAGCAGTTCTTC. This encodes CASSPGAGGLAGAMSSYNEQFF.

The CDR3, as DNA: TGTGCCAGCAGCTCCATAGCGCAAGTCCAGCTTTATACGCAGTATTTT. This translates into CASSSIAQVQLYTQYF. The genes are TRBV7-9 and TRBJ2-3, with D possibly TRBD2 on 5 matching bases. Germline V lookup: CDR1 SEHNR, CDR2 FQNEAQ (reference sequence). With 4 bases removed from V and 7 bases from J, the gap between germline ends came to 21 bases. The CDR3 sequence is 16 residues long.

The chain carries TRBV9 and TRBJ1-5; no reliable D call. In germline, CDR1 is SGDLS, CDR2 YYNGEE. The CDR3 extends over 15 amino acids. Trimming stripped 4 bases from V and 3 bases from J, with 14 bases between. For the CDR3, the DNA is TGTGCCAGCAGCCCTACGGGGATCTCCAATCAGCCCCAGCATTTT. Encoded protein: CASSPTGISNQPQHF.